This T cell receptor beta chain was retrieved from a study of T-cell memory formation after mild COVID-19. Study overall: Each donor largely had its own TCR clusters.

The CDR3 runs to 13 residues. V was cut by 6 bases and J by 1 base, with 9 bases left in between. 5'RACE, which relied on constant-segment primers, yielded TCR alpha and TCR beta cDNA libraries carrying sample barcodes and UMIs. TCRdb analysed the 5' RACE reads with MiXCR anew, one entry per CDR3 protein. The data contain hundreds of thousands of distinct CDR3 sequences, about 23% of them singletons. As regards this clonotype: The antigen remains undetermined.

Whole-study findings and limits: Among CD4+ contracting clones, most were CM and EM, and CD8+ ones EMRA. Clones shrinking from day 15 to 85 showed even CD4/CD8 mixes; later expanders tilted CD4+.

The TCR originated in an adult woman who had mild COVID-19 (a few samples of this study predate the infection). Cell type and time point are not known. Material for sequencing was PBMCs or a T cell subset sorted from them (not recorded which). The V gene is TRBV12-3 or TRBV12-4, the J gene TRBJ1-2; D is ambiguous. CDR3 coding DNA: TGTGCCAGCAGGAATACAGTTAACTATGGCTACACCTTC. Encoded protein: CASRNTVNYGYTF.